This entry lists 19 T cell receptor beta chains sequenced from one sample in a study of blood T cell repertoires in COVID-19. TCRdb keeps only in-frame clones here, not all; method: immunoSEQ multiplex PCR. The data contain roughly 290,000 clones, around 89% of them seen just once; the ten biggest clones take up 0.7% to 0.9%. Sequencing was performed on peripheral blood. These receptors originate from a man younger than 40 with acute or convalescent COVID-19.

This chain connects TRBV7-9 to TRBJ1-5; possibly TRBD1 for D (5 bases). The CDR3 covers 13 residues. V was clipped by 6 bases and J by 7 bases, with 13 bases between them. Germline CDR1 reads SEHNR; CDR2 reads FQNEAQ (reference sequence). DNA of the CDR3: TGTGCCAGCAGTTATATAGCAGGGCAGCCCCAGCATTTT. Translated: CASSYIAGQPQHF.

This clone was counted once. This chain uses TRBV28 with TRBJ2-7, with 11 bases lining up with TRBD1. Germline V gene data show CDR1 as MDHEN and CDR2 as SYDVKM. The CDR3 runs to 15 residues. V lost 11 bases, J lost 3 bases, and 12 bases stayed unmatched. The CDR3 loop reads CACTPGTGGIYEQYF. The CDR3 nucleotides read TGTGCCTGCACCCCCGGGACAGGGGGAATCTACGAGCAGTACTTC.

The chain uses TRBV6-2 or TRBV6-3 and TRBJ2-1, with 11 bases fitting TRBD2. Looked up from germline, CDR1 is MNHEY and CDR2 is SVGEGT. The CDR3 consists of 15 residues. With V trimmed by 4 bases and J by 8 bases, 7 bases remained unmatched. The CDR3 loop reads CASSSSGGQLDEQFF. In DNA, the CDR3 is TGTGCCAGCAGTTCTAGCGGGGGGCAGTTAGATGAGCAGTTCTTC.

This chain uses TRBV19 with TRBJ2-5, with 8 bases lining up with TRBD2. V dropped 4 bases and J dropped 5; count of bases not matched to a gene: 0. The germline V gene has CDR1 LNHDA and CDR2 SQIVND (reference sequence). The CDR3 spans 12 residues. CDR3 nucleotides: TGTGCCAGTAGTACGGGGGGGGAGACCCAGTACTTC. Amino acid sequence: CASSTGGETQYF. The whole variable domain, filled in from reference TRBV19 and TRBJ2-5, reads DGGITQSPKYLFRKEGQNVTLSCEQNLNHDAMYWYRQDPGQGLRLIYYSQIVNDFQKGDIAEGYSVSREKKESFPLTVTSAQKNPTAFYLCASSTGGETQYFGPGTRLLVL.

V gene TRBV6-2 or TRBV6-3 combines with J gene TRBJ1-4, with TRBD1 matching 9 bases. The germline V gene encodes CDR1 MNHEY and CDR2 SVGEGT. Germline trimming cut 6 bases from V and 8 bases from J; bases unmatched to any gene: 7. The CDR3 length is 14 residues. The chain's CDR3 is CASSGTGPLEKLFF. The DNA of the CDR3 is TGTGCCAGCAGCGGGACAGGGCCTTTGGAAAAACTGTTTTTT.

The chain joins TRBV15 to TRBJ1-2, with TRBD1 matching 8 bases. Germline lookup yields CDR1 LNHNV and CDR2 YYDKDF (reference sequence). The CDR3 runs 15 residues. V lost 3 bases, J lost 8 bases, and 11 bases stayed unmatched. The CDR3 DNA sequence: TGTGCCACCAGCAGTTTACGACAGGGGATAGTCGGCTACACCTTC. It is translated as CATSSLRQGIVGYTF. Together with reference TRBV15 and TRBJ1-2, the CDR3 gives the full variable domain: DAMVIQNPRYQVTQFGKPVTLSCSQTLNHNVMYWYQQKSSQAPKLLFHYYDKDFNNEADTPDNFQSRRPNTSFCFLDIRSPGLGDTAMYLCATSSLRQGIVGYTFGSGTRLTVV.

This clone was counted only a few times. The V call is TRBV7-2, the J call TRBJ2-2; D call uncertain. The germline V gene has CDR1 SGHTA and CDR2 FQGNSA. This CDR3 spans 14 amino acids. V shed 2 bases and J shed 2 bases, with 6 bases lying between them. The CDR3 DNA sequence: TGTGCCAGCAGCTTATTACTAAACACCGGGGAGCTGTTTTTT. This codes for CASSLLLNTGELFF.

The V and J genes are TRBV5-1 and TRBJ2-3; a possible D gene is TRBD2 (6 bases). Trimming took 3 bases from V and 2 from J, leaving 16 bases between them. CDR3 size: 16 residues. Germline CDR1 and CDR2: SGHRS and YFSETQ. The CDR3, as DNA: TGCGCCAGCAGCTGGAGGTGGAGGGGAATCACAGATACGCAGTATTTT. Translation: CASSWRWRGITDTQYF.

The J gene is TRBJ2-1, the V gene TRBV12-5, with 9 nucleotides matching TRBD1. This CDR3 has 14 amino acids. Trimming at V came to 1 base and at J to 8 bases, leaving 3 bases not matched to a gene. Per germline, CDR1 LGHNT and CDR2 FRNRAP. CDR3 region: CASGLETGGYEQFF. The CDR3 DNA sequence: TGTGCTAGTGGTTTGGAGACAGGGGGTTATGAGCAGTTCTTC.

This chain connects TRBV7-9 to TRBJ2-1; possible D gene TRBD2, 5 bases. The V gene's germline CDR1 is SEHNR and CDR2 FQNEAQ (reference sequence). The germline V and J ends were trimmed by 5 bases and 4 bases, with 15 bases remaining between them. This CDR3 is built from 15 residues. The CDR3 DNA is TGTGCCAGCAGCCTCCCCCGGCGAGGGTACAATGAGCAGTTCTTC. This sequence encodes CASSLPRRGYNEQFF.

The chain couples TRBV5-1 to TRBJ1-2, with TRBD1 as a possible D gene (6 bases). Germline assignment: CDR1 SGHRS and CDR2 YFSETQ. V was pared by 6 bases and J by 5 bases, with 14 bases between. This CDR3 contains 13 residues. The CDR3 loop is CASTLGHPYGYTF. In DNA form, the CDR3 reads TGCGCCAGCACCCTGGGACATCCGTATGGCTACACCTTC.

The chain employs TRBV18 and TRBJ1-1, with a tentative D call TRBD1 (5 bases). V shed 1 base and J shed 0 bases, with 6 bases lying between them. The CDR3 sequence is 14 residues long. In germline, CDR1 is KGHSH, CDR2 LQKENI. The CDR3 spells CASSPRQMNTEAFF. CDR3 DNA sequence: TGTGCCAGCTCACCACGACAGATGAACACTGAAGCTTTCTTT.

CDR3 sequence reads: CASGGRGNYNEQFF. The CDR3 DNA reads as TGTGCCAGCGGAGGGCGGGGAAACTACAATGAGCAGTTCTTC. The gene calls are TRBV25-1 and TRBJ2-1, with a tentative D call TRBD2 (6 bases). This CDR3 spans 14 amino acids. Germline V lookup: CDR1 MGHDK, CDR2 SYGVNS. Deletions cut 8 bases from V and 3 bases from J, with 14 bases between.

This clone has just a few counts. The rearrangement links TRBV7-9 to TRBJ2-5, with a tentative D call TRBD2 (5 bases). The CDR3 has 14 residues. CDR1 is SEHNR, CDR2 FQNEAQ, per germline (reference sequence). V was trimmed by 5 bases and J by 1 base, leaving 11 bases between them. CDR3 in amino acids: CASSRTSPQETQYF. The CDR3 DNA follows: TGTGCCAGCAGCCGTACTAGTCCCCAAGAGACCCAGTACTTC.

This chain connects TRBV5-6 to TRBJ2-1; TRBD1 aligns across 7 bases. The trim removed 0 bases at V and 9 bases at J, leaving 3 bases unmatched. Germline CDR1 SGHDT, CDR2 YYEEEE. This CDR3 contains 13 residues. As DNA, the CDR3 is TGTGCCAGCAGCTTGGGACAGGGAAGTGAGCAGTTCTTC. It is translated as CASSLGQGSEQFF.

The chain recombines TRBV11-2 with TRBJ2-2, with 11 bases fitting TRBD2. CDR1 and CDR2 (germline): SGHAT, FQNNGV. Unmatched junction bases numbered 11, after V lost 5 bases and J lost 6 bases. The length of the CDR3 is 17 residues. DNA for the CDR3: TGTGCCAGCAGCCCCCGGCTGGCACTAGCGGGAGCCGGGGAGCTGTTTTTT. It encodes CASSPRLALAGAGELFF.

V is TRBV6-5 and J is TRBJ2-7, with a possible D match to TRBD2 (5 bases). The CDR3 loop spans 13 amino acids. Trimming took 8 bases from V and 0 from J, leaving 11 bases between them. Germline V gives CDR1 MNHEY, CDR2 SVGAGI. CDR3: CASGWRSSYEQYF. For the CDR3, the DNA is TGTGCCAGCGGTTGGAGGAGCTCCTACGAGCAGTACTTC.

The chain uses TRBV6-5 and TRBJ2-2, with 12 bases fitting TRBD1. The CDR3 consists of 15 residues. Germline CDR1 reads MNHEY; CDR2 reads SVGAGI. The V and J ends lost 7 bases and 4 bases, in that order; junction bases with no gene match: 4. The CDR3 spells CASKGQGASTGELFF. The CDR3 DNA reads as TGTGCCAGCAAGGGACAGGGGGCTTCCACCGGGGAGCTGTTTTTT.

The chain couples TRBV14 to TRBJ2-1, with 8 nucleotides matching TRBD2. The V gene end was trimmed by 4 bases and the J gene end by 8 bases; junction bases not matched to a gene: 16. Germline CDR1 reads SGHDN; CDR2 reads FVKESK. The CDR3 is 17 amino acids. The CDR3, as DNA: TGTGCCAGCAGCCCCTGGTCGGTAGCGGGGTCACGGGATGAGCAGTTCTTC. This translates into CASSPWSVAGSRDEQFF.